This T cell receptor beta chain was observed in a study of blood T cell repertoires in COVID-19. Repertoires were generated with immunoSEQ multiplex PCR, while TCRdb's copy carries only in-frame clones and drops some. The sample lists around 24,000 clones, roughly 80% seen once, with approximately 60% in the top ten. V lost 0 bases to trimming and J lost 5 bases, with 11 bases between them. CDR3 length: 15 residues. The germline gives CDR1 SGHNT, CDR2 YYREEE (reference sequence). The TCR sequence derives from a woman older than 75 with acute or convalescent COVID-19. V is TRBV5-4 and J is TRBJ2-2; D is possibly TRBD2 (5 bases). Specimen: peripheral blood. The CDR3, as DNA: TGTGCCAGCAGCTTGGGAGGGAGTGGAACCGGGGAGCTGTTTTTT. Protein sequence: CASSLGGSGTGELFF. Full variable domain (outside the CDR3, taken from reference TRBV5-4 and TRBJ2-2): ETGVTQSPTHLIKTRGQQVTLRCSSQSGHNTVSWYQQALGQGPQFIFQYYREEENGRGNFPPRFSGLQFPNYSSELNVNALELDDSALYLCASSLGGSGTGELFFGEGSRLTVL.